This TCR beta chain was identified in a study of response to subunit inactivated influenza vaccine. Trimming took 4 bases from V and 4 from J, leaving 23 bases between them. The germline gives CDR1 SGHDT, CDR2 YYEEEE. This CDR3 comprises 17 residues. TCRdb ran MiXCR on the RT-PCR reads and lists one entry per CDR3 protein. The repertoire holds 500,000 or so distinct CDR3 sequences, with 15% to 20% as singletons. This clonotype came up a few times. The rearrangement links TRBV5-6 to TRBJ1-2, with D maybe TRBD1 (5 bases). The clonotype originates from a man aged 50 to 69 who received an inactivated influenza vaccine. Source: CD4+ T cells sorted from PBMCs, taken less than 30 months after vaccination. CDR3 DNA: TGTGCCAGCAGCCTCTCGACCGGGGGGGGAGGTTTCTATGGCTACACCTTC. Translating gives CASSLSTGGGGFYGYTF.